The clone carrying this TCR beta chain was observed a few times. Losses at the gene ends were 4 bases for V and 5 bases for J; bases not matched to a gene: 5. In germline, CDR1 is SGHRS, CDR2 YFSETQ. This CDR3 has 13 residues. The data derive from a study of blood T cell repertoires in COVID-19. Libraries were prepared by immunoSEQ multiplex PCR; TCRdb keeps only in-frame clonotypes and omits some of them. Here the sample spans about 23,000 clones, about 88% being singletons. The sample consisted of peripheral blood. The chain is built from TRBV5-1 and TRBJ2-7, with 8 bases aligning to TRBD1. The source is a human donor with acute or convalescent COVID-19. The donor label of this sample is uncertain. CDR3 region: CASSRQGSHEQYF. The CDR3 bases are TGCGCCAGCAGCAGACAGGGGAGCCACGAGCAGTACTTC.